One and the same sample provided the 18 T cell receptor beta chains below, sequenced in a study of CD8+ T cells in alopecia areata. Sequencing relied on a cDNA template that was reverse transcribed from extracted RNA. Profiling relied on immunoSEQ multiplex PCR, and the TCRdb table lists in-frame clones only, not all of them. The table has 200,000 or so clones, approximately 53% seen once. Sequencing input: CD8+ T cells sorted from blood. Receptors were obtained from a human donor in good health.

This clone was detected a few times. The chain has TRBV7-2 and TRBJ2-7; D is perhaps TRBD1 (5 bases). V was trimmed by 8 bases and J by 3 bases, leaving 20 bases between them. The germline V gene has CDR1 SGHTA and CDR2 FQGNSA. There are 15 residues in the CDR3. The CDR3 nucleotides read TGTGCCAGCGGACCAGATATAGGGGCCCTCTACGAGCAGTACTTC. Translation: CASGPDIGALYEQYF.

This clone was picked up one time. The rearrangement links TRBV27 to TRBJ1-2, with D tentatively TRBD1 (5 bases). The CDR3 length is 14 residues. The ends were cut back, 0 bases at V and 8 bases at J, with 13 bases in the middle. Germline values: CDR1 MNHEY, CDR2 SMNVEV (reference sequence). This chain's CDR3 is CASSLSRDSSGYTF. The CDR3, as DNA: TGTGCCAGCAGTTTATCCCGGGACTCATCCGGCTACACCTTC.

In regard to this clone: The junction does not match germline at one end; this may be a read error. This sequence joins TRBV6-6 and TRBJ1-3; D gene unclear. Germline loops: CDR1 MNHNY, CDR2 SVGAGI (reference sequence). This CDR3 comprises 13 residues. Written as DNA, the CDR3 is TGTGCCAGTAGTTATGGTCCTGGGAACACCATATATTTT. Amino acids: CASSYGPGNTIYF.

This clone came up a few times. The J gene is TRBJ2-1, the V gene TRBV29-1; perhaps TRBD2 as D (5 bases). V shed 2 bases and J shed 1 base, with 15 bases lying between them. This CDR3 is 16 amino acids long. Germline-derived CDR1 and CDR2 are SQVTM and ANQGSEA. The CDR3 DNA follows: TGCAGCGTTGAACGCCCCGGGATAGGGTCCTACAATGAGCAGTTCTTC. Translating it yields CSVERPGIGSYNEQFF.

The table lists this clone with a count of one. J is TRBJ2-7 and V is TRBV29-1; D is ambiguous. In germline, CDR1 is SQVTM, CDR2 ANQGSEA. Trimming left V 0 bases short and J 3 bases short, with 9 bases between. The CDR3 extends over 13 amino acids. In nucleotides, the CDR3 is TGCAGCGTTGAAGAGGAGTGGAGCTACGAGCAGTACTTC. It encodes CSVEEEWSYEQYF.

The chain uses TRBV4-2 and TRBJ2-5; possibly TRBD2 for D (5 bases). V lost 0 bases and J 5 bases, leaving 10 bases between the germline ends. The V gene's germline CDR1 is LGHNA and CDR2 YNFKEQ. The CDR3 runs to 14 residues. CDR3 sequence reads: CASSQDTGGETQYF. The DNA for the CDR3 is TGTGCCAGCAGCCAAGACACTGGAGGCGAGACCCAGTACTTC.

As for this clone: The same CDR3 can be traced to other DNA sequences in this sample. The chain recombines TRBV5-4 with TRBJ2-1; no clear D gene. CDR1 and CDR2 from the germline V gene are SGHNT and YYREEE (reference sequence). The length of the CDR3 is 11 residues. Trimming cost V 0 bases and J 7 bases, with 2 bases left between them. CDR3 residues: CASSLGNEQFF. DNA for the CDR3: TGTGCCAGCAGCTTGGGAAATGAGCAGTTCTTC.

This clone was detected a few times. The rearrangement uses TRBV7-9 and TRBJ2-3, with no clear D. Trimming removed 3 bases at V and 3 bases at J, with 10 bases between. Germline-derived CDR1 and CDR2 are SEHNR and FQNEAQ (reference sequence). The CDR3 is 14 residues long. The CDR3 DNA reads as TGTGCCAGCAGCTTGGCGAAGGTGACAGATACGCAGTATTTT. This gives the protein CASSLAKVTDTQYF.

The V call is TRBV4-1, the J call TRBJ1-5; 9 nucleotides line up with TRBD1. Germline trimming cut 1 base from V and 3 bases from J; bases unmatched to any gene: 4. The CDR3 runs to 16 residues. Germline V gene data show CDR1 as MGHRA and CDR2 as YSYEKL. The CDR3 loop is CASSQVRTGVNQPQHF. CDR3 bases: TGCGCCAGCAGCCAAGTTCGGACAGGGGTCAATCAGCCCCAGCATTTT.

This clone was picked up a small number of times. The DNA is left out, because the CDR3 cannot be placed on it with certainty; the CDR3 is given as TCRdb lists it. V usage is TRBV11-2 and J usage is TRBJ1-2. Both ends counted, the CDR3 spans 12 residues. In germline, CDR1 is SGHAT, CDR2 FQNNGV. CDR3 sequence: CASSFGAGTILF.

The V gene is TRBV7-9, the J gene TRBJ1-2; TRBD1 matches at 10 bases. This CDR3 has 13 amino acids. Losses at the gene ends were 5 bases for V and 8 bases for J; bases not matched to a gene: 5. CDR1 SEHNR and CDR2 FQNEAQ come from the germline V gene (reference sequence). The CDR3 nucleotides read TGTGCCAGCAGCGCCGACAGGGGGCAAGGCTACACCTTC. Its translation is CASSADRGQGYTF.

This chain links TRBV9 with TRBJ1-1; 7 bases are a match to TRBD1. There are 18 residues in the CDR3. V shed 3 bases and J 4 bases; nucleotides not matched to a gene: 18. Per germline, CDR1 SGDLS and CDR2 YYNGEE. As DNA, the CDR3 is TGTGCCAGCAGCGCCCGGAGGACAGGCTCGAAGGGACTCACTGAAGCTTTCTTT. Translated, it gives CASSARRTGSKGLTEAFF.

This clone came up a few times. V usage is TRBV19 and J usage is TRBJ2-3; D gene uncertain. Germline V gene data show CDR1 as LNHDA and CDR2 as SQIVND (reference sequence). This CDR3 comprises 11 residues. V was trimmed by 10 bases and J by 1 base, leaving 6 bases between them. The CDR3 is CATGGTDTQYF. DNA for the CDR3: TGTGCCACTGGTGGCACAGATACGCAGTATTTT. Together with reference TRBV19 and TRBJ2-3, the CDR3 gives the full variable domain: DGGITQSPKYLFRKEGQNVTLSCEQNLNHDAMYWYRQDPGQGLRLIYYSQIVNDFQKGDIAEGYSVSREKKESFPLTVTSAQKNPTAFYLCATGGTDTQYFGPGTRLTVL.

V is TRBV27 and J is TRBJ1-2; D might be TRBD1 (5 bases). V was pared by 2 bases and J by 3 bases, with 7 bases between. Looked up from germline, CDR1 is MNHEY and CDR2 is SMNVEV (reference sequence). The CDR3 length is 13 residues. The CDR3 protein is CASSLGHDYGYTF. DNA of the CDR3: TGTGCCAGCAGTTTAGGACACGACTATGGCTACACCTTC.

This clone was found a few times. In DNA, the CDR3 is TGTGCCAGCAGTGTTGGGACAGGCAATCAGCCCCAGCATTTT. It yields the protein CASSVGTGNQPQHF. The chain combines TRBV7-8 with TRBJ1-5, with 7 bases matching TRBD1. The CDR3 loop spans 14 amino acids. Germline loops: CDR1 SGHVS, CDR2 FQNEAQ. The V and J ends lost 6 bases and 2 bases, in that order; junction bases with no gene match: 4.

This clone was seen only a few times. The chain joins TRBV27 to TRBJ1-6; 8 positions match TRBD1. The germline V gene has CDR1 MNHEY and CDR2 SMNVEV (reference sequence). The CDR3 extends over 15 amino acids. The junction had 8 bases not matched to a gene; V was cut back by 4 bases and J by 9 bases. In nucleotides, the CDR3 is TGTGCCAGCAGTTGGGGACAGGTCTCGCTTTCACCCCTCCACTTT. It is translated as CASSWGQVSLSPLHF.

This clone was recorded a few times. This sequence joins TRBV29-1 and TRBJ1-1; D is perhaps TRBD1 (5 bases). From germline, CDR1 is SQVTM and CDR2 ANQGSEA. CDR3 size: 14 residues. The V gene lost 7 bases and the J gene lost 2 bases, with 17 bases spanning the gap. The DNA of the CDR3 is TGCAGCGCCGAGTACGGGGCTGGAAACACTGAAGCTTTCTTT. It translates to CSAEYGAGNTEAFF.

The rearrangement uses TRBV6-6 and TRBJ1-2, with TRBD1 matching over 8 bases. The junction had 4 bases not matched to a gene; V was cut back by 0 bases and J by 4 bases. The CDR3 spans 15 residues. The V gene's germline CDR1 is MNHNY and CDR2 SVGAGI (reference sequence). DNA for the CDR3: TGTGCCAGCAGTTACTCGACAGGGGCCTCCTATGGCTACACCTTC. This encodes CASSYSTGASYGYTF.